The 4 T cell receptor beta chains presented below share a single source sample, sequenced in a study of T cell changes during pregnancy in multiple sclerosis. Here immunoSEQ multiplex PCR was the method, and the copy in TCRdb shows in-frame clones only, minus some. The data hold about 28,000 clones, with roughly 91% observed a single time. The specimen comprised CD4+ T cells from peripheral blood mononuclear cells, sampled in the first trimester of pregnancy. The receptors here all came from a female donor in good health, enrolled as a control in a pregnancy study.

The V and J genes are TRBV6-1 and TRBJ2-7; D is unclear. The V end lost 7 bases, the J end lost 1 base, and 14 bases lay between the germline ends. The CDR3 has 14 amino acids. Germline V gives CDR1 MNHNS, CDR2 SASEGT. The CDR3 loop is CASTPSLNSYEQYF. CDR3 nucleotide sequence: TGTGCCAGCACGCCCTCACTAAATTCCTACGAGCAGTACTTC.

J is TRBJ2-2 and V is TRBV5-1; the match to TRBD2 covers 9 bases. The CDR3 has 12 residues. The V gene's germline CDR1 is SGHRS and CDR2 YFSETQ. J lost 9 bases, V lost 4 bases, and 1 base had no gene match. This chain's CDR3 is CASSLAGRELFF. CDR3 DNA: TGCGCCAGCAGCCTAGCGGGAAGGGAGCTGTTTTTT.

The chain joins TRBV11-2 to TRBJ1-1, with D uncertain. Trimming stripped 1 base from V and 4 bases from J, with 16 bases between. CDR1 and CDR2 from the germline V gene are SGHAT and FQNNGV. There are 16 residues in the CDR3. The CDR3 DNA reads as TGTGCCAGCAGCTTAGTGCTACTCCCCGAGGGCACTGAAGCTTTCTTT. This sequence encodes CASSLVLLPEGTEAFF.

The rearrangement joins TRBV30 to TRBJ2-7; weak D call: TRBD1 (6 bases). The germline CDR1 and CDR2 sequences are GTSNPN and SVGIG (reference sequence). This CDR3 contains 14 residues. Trimming cost V 1 base and J 0 bases, with 10 bases left between them. The CDR3 protein is CAWSETGTSYEQYF. CDR3 in DNA: TGTGCCTGGAGTGAGACAGGTACCTCCTACGAGCAGTACTTC.